This T cell receptor (beta chain) was identified in a study of PD-1 blockade in classical Hodgkin lymphoma. Study background: Patients got intravenous nivolumab 3 mg/kg every 2 weeks. Study results and caveats: Still unresolved is the cause of the repertoire differences, which may be disease activity or prior therapy. Diversity in CD4+ TCRs, unlike that measured in CD8+ TCRs, had risen significantly by C4D1.

Concerning this clone itself: The antigen is undetermined.

Sequenced by immunoSEQ multiplex PCR; TCRdb stores in-frame clones only, minus some. The table lists 70,000 or so clones, 70% to 80% of them singletons. The germline V gene has CDR1 MNHEY and CDR2 SVGAGI. This CDR3 is built from 12 residues. Trimming cost V 5 bases and J 4 bases, with 6 bases left between them. All patients experienced relapse after autologous stem cell transplantation, and brentuximab vedotin exposure was variable. The source material was peripheral blood mononuclear cells (PBMCs), sampled before the second cycle of nivolumab. The receptor's source is a human donor with classical Hodgkin lymphoma. The chain uses TRBV6-5 and TRBJ2-1, with no clear D. This CDR3 is CASSKEYNEQFF. As DNA, the CDR3 is TGTGCCAGCAGTAAAGAGTACAATGAGCAGTTCTTC.